The rows below give T cell receptor beta chains drawn from one sample of a study of cytomegalovirus exposure and HLA in healthy donors. TCRdb keeps only in-frame clones here, not all; method: immunoSEQ multiplex PCR. There are 90,000 to 110,000 clones in the sample; approximately 71% occur only once, and about 5.5% lies in the top ten. Source material: PBMCs. The receptors stem from a woman between 65 and 79 years old in good health and CMV-seropositive. Both conserved end residues are trimmed from each CDR3. Each record gives: J gene, D gene, V gene, clone size, CDR3 protein. The D gene is left open where the match is weak. Only part of the rows carry a size: once, few, many, or a class if the clone is expanded.

TRBJ1-2 . TRBV11-1 few ASSPFGWSSAYGYT
TRBJ1-3 . TRBV15 . ATSQIVVGRRTGNTIY
TRBJ1-3 TRBD1 TRBV2 few ASSTGGYISGNTIY
TRBJ2-7 TRBD1 TRBV30 few AWSGRQGPYEQY
TRBJ2-3 TRBD2 TRBV5-1 . ASSAGGDTQY
TRBJ2-1 . TRBV5-1 few ASSLRAAGDEQF
TRBJ1-2 . TRBV2 once ASSGQEAGYGHT
TRBJ1-5 TRBD1 TRBV10-2 . ASSLWDRGVPEH
TRBJ1-1 . TRBV27 . ATSQGRNTEAF
TRBJ2-1 . TRBV9 few ASSVVVAFGNEQF
TRBJ2-6 . TRBV5-1 . ASSPESAGANVLT
TRBJ1-6 . TRBV11-2 . ASSRGSHFH
TRBJ1-1 TRBD1 TRBV7-2 . ASSLDAGGVTEAF
TRBJ2-7 . TRBV29-1 . SVETAPSDEQY
TRBJ1-2 . TRBV10-3 few AISERVDSYYGYT
TRBJ1-1 TRBD1 TRBV5-6 few ASSPDRGGEAF
TRBJ1-1 . TRBV30 . AWTEGHRNTEAF
TRBJ2-1 . TRBV10-3 . ATRGPLSYNEQF
TRBJ2-5 TRBD2 TRBV10-2 . ASSDPPGLAAH
TRBJ1-1 . TRBV19 . ASRTFGGGGNTEAF
TRBJ2-1 . TRBV11-2 . ASSLTEPSYNEQF
TRBJ1-4 . TRBV4-3 . ASSQDGGNEKLF
TRBJ2-1 TRBD2 TRBV9 once ASSPRTSGGNEQF
TRBJ2-7 TRBD1 TRBV5-5 . ASSFRDRVNEQY
TRBJ2-7 TRBD1 TRBV10-3 . AISPGGTAHEQY
TRBJ2-3 TRBD2 TRBV19 . ASGEGTSGGNTDTQY
TRBJ2-7 . TRBV20-1 . SASQGYEQY
TRBJ2-6 TRBD1 TRBV7-6 . ASSPWTGPIGANVLT
TRBJ2-4 TRBD2 TRBV2 . ASSDLAGFKNIQY
TRBJ1-2 . TRBV18 . ASSPPLERGYT
TRBJ1-1 . TRBV7-2 . ASSQFMGSTEAF
TRBJ1-1 TRBD1 TRBV19 few ASSPTDRGTEAF
TRBJ2-1 TRBD2 TRBV5-4 . ASSLSGEGSINEQF
TRBJ1-5 TRBD1 TRBV5-1 . ASSLGQGSNQPQH
TRBJ2-7 TRBD2 TRBV7-9 . ASSLVGTSGTNAYEQY
TRBJ2-5 TRBD2 TRBV5-1 once ASSREGGETQY
TRBJ2-6 TRBD1 TRBV5-4 few ASSLPGTGNVLT
TRBJ1-5 TRBD1 TRBV19 . ASGWDRGYNQPQH
TRBJ2-1 TRBD2 TRBV19 . ARARSGVDEQF
TRBJ1-1 TRBD1 TRBV6-5 . ASSYSGQVKTEAF
TRBJ2-5 . TRBV10-3 . AISESGWETQY
TRBJ2-2 TRBD1 TRBV14 . ASSRTAGGHTGELF
TRBJ2-5 TRBD1 TRBV5-1 . ASSGTGSETQY
TRBJ1-1 . TRBV14 . ASTPLPGTEAF
TRBJ2-7 TRBD2 TRBV30 . AWGRGGHEQY
TRBJ2-1 TRBD1 TRBV9 few ASSDGTEGLNEQF
TRBJ2-5 TRBD2 TRBV4-3 . ASSQDWAGGEETQY
TRBJ2-5 . TRBV15 . ATSRLLDSKETQY
TRBJ2-3 TRBD1 TRBV4-2 . ASSPPGTGSTDTQY
TRBJ2-5 TRBD2 TRBV2 few AGQLAGVGETQY